The clone carrying this TCR beta chain was recorded at least ten times. No antigen is known for it. The data stem from a study of CD8 T cells in ankylosing spondylitis. Points from the study as a whole: Disease-linked clones were CD8+ and relatively rare in peripheral blood. Fewer than ten highly homologous variants made up a TCR beta motif that seemed to typify ankylosing spondylitis blood.

MiXCR was run by TCRdb on the 5' RACE reads, yielding one entry per CDR3 protein. The table shows 200,000 to 250,000 distinct CDR3 sequences, with more than 25% occurring only once. Germline CDR1 is SGHRS and CDR2 is YFSETQ. This CDR3 region has 16 residues. The germline V and J ends were trimmed by 3 bases and 6 bases, with 16 bases remaining between them. The sequencing sample was made of blood, either unsorted or a sorted T cell fraction (not recorded which). This clonotype was sampled from a male donor with ankylosing spondylitis or in good health (not recorded which). The chain employs TRBV5-1 and TRBJ1-6; D not certain. CDR3 coding DNA: TGCGCCAGCAGCTCGGGAGATCTTCTGGGTAATTCACCCCTCCACTTT. Protein: CASSSGDLLGNSPLHF.